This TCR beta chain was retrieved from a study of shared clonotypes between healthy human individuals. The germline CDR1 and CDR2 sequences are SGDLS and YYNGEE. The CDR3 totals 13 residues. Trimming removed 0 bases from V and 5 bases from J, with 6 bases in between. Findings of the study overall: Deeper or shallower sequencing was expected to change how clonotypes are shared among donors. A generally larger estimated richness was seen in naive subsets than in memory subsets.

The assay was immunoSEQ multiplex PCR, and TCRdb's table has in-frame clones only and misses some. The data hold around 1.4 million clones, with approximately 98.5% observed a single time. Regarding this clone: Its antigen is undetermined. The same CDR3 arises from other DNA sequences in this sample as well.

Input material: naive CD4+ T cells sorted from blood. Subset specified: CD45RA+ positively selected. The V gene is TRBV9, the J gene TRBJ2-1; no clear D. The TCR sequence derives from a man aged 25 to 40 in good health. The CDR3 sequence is CASSVGGNNEQFF. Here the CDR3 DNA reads TGTGCCAGCAGCGTAGGGGGTAACAATGAGCAGTTCTTC. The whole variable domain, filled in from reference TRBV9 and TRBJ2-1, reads DSGVTQTPKHLITATGQRVTLRCSPRSGDLSVYWYQQSLDQGLQFLIQYYNGEERAKGNILERFSAQQFPDLHSELNLSSLELGDSALYFCASSVGGNNEQFFGPGTRLTVL.